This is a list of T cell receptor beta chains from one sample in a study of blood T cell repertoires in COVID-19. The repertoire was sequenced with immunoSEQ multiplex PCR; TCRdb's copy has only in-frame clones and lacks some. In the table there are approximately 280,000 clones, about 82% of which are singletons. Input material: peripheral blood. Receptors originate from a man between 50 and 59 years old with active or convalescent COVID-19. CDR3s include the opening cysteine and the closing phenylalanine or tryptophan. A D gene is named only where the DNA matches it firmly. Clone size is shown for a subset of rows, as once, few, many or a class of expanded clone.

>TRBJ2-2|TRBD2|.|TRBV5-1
CASHSRSSGVNTGELFF
TGCGCCAGCCACTCAAGGAGCAGCGGGGTGAACACCGGGGAGCTGTTTTTT
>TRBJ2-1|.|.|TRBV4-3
CASSQGPGHTARDEQFF
TGCGCCAGCAGCCAGGGGCCAGGGCATACTGCCCGGGATGAGCAGTTCTTC
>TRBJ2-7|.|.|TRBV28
CASSSQGGYEQYF
TGTGCCAGCAGTTCACAGGGGGGGTACGAGCAGTACTTC
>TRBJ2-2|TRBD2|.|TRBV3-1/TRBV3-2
CASSKTSGTNTGELFF
TGTGCCAGCAGCAAGACTAGCGGAACGAACACCGGGGAGCTGTTTTTT
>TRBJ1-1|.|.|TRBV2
CASSQGGANTEAFF
TGTGCCAGCAGCCAAGGCGGGGCGAATACTGAAGCTTTCTTT
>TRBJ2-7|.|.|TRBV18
CASSSTLVEQYF
TGTGCCAGCTCATCGACCCTAGTGGAGCAGTACTTC
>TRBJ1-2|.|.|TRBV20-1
CSASKRSGKAFYGYTF
TGCAGTGCTAGTAAGAGATCGGGTAAGGCTTTCTATGGCTACACCTTC
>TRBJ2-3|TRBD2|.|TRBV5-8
CASSGLAGGPYTDTQYF
TGTGCCAGCAGTGGACTAGCGGGAGGGCCCTACACAGATACGCAGTATTTT
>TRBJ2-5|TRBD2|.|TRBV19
CASSIRFSGRGQETQYF
TGTGCCAGTAGTATACGCTTCAGCGGGAGGGGGCAAGAGACCCAGTACTTC
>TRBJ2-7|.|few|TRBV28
CASSLESRNEQYF
TGTGCCAGCAGTTTAGAGAGTCGCAACGAGCAGTACTTC
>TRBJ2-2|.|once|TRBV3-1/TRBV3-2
CASSQVTAAINTGELFF
TGTGCCAGCAGCCAAGTGACAGCTGCTATAAACACCGGGGAGCTGTTTTTT
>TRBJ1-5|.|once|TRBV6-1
CASSEGGFYQPQHF
TGTGCCAGCAGTGAAGGGGGCTTCTATCAGCCCCAGCATTTT
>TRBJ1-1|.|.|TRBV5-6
CASSTVNTEAFF
TGTGCCAGCTCAACGGTGAACACTGAAGCTTTCTTT
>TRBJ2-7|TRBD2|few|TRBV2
CASSWTSGRYEQYF
TGTGCCAGCAGCTGGACTAGCGGGAGGTACGAGCAGTACTTC
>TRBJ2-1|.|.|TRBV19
CASSNRGLYNEQFF
TGTGCCAGTAGTAATAGGGGACTTTACAATGAGCAGTTCTTC
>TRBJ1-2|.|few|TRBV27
CASSRAANYGYTF
TGTGCCAGCAGCCGTGCGGCGAACTATGGCTACACCTTC
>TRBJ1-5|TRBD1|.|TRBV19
CATSGQTSNQPQHF
TGTGCCACCTCGGGACAGACGAGCAATCAGCCCCAGCATTTT